The 5 T cell receptor beta chains listed next were all sequenced from one sample in a study of blood T cells in healthy people across ages. A second PCR of about 7 to 12 cycles used a sample-barcoded 5' primer and a J-beta primer mix. Via MiXCR, TCRdb re-called the 5' RACE reads, giving one row per CDR3 protein. The table includes about 720,000 distinct CDR3 sequences, 22% detected once. Sequencing was done on a sample of blood. These TCRs come from a man between 65 and 85 years old in good health.

This clonotype appeared a few times. The gene calls are TRBV3-1 and TRBJ2-3; perhaps TRBD1 as D (6 bases). Deletions cut 4 bases from V and 0 bases from J, with 14 bases between. Germline V gene lookup returns CDR1 LGHDT and CDR2 YNNKEL (reference sequence). The CDR3 runs 16 residues. This CDR3 reads CASSREDSSSTDTQYF. The CDR3 DNA follows: TGTGCCAGCAGCCGCGAGGACAGCAGTAGCACAGATACGCAGTATTTT.

This clonotype was seen more than once but under ten times. The genes are TRBV5-1 and TRBJ2-1; no clear D gene. The CDR3 has 15 residues. Germline values: CDR1 SGHRS, CDR2 YFSETQ. Trimming stripped 5 bases from V and 0 bases from J, with 12 bases between. Here the CDR3 DNA reads TGCGCCAGCAGTCCGCTCCCAATCTCCTACAATGAGCAGTTCTTC. Translation gives CASSPLPISYNEQFF. Based on the CDR3 plus reference TRBV5-1 and TRBJ2-1, the full variable domain is KAGVTQTPRYLIKTRGQQVTLSCSPISGHRSVSWYQQTPGQGLQFLFEYFSETQRNKGNFPGRFSGRQFSNSRSEMNVSTLELGDSALYLCASSPLPISYNEQFFGPGTRLTVL.

This clonotype was counted a few times. The chain couples TRBV27 to TRBJ1-1, with 7 bases matching TRBD1. Germline values: CDR1 MNHEY, CDR2 SMNVEV (reference sequence). CDR3 length: 14 amino acids. The trim removed 3 bases at V and 5 bases at J, leaving 6 bases unmatched. CDR3 residues: CASSFNRGITEAFF. Here the CDR3 DNA reads TGTGCCAGCAGTTTCAACAGGGGAATTACTGAAGCTTTCTTT.

The rearrangement joins TRBV14 to TRBJ2-1, with 7 bases fitting TRBD2. This CDR3 contains 17 residues. Trimming cost V 1 base and J 6 bases; bases outside gene matches: 12. Germline loops: CDR1 SGHDN, CDR2 FVKESK. The CDR3 DNA follows: TGTGCCAGCAGCCAAGGGTTTATGGCGGGAGCTTTCAATGAGCAGTTCTTC. Its protein product is CASSQGFMAGAFNEQFF.

In its sample, this clonotype was seen a few times. The J gene is TRBJ2-5, the V gene TRBV4-2, with a weak D call TRBD2 (5 bases). The CDR3 length is 13 residues. Germline V gene lookup returns CDR1 LGHNA and CDR2 YNFKEQ. V was clipped by 0 bases and J by 4 bases, with 6 bases between them. The DNA for the CDR3 is TGTGCCAGCAGCCAAGATGAGGGAGAGACCCAGTACTTC. It translates to CASSQDEGETQYF.